These 29 T cell receptor beta chains were all obtained from the same sample, sequenced in a study of blood T cell repertoires in COVID-19. Produced via immunoSEQ multiplex PCR; TCRdb's table is partial and in-frame only. The sample yields approximately 230,000 clones, around nine tenths seen once. Sequenced: peripheral blood. The receptors here all came from a man aged 18 to 29 with active or convalescent COVID-19.

The V gene is TRBV7-9, the J gene TRBJ1-2; D ambiguous. Germline V gene data show CDR1 as SEHNR and CDR2 as FQNEAQ (reference sequence). The V end lost 6 bases, the J end lost 4 bases, and 9 bases lay between the germline ends. CDR3 length equals 12 residues. The CDR3 DNA reads TGTGCCAGCAGTGCAGATACCTATGGCTACACCTTC. This sequence encodes CASSADTYGYTF. Together with reference TRBV7-9 and TRBJ1-2, the CDR3 gives the full variable domain: DTGVSQNPRHKITKRGQNVTFRCDPISEHNRLYWYRQTLGQGPEFLTYFQNEAQLEKSRLLSDRFSAERPKGSFSTLEIQRTEQGDSAMYLCASSADTYGYTFGSGTRLTVV.

This chain uses TRBV9 with TRBJ2-1; 10 bases fit TRBD1. The CDR3 length is 15 residues. Germline assignment: CDR1 SGDLS and CDR2 YYNGEE. The V gene end was trimmed by 3 bases and the J gene end by 7 bases; junction bases not matched to a gene: 7. The CDR3 DNA is TGTGCCAGCAGCGGCCCCGGGACAGGGGTTAATGAGCAGTTCTTC. Protein product: CASSGPGTGVNEQFF.

This chain connects TRBV2 to TRBJ1-3, with D uncertain. V was trimmed by 6 bases and J by 2 bases, leaving 11 bases between them. Per germline, CDR1 SNHLY and CDR2 FYNNEI. The CDR3 has 14 residues. The CDR3 reads CASRHDIAGNTIYF. In DNA, the CDR3 is TGTGCCAGCAGGCACGACATAGCTGGAAACACCATATATTTT.

The CDR3 DNA reads as TGTGCCAGCAGTGAACCGGGACAGGGATATCAGCCCCAGCATTTT. Protein product: CASSEPGQGYQPQHF. V usage is TRBV28 and J usage is TRBJ1-5; 9 bases line up with TRBD1. The CDR3 is 15 amino acids. V lost 5 bases to trimming and J lost 5 bases; unmatched junction nucleotides: 7. From germline, CDR1 is MDHEN and CDR2 SYDVKM.

The CDR3 nucleotides are TGTGCCAGCAGCGTAGACAGCGGAAGGAACAATGAGCAGTTCTTC. Protein sequence: CASSVDSGRNNEQFF. The chain carries TRBV9 and TRBJ2-1; TRBD2 might be the D (5 bases). CDR1 and CDR2 (germline): SGDLS, YYNGEE. V lost 0 bases, J lost 5 bases, and 12 bases lay in between. There are 15 residues in the CDR3.

The chain carries TRBV5-6 and TRBJ2-7, with 9 bases lining up with TRBD2. The V gene's germline CDR1 is SGHDT and CDR2 YYEEEE. V lost 1 base and J lost 9; bases outside the gene matches: 8. This CDR3 spans 14 amino acids. The CDR3 is CASSLKGAGGGQYF. The DNA for the CDR3 is TGTGCCAGCAGCTTGAAGGGAGCGGGGGGAGGGCAGTACTTC. The full variable domain, completed using reference TRBV5-6 and TRBJ2-7, is DAGVTQSPTHLIKTRGQQVTLRCSPKSGHDTVSWYQQALGQGPQFIFQYYEEEERQRGNFPDRFSGHQFPNYSSELNVNALLLGDSALYLCASSLKGAGGGQYFGPGTRLTVT.

The chain couples TRBV6-5 to TRBJ2-3, with no clear D. Trimming removed 2 bases from V and 2 bases from J, with 11 bases in between. This CDR3 contains 15 residues. From germline, CDR1 is MNHEY and CDR2 SVGAGI. The CDR3 protein is CASSYNPGYTDTQYF. CDR3 bases: TGTGCCAGCAGTTACAACCCGGGTTACACAGATACGCAGTATTTT.

This sequence joins TRBV10-3 and TRBJ1-5, with 7 nucleotides matching TRBD1. This CDR3 comprises 18 residues. The V gene end was trimmed by 3 bases and the J gene end by 2 bases; junction bases not matched to a gene: 13. Germline V gene data show CDR1 as ENHRY and CDR2 as SYGVKD. The CDR3 reads CAISDPGQWDLGNQPQHF. The CDR3 region has the DNA TGTGCCATCAGTGACCCGGGACAGTGGGACTTAGGCAATCAGCCCCAGCATTTT.

V usage is TRBV6-1 and J usage is TRBJ1-3, with D maybe TRBD1 (6 bases). The CDR3 contains 16 residues. The germline V gene encodes CDR1 MNHNS and CDR2 SASEGT. V was shortened by 4 bases and J by 0 bases, with 13 bases between the two germline ends. CDR3: CASSAPYRVSGNTIYF. As DNA, the CDR3 is TGTGCCAGCAGTGCCCCTTACAGGGTCTCTGGAAACACCATATATTTT.

The table lists this clone with a count of one. The CDR3 loop reads CATRGRGEAFF. In nucleotides, the CDR3 is TGCGCCACCCGAGGCCGAGGGGAAGCTTTCTTT. This chain connects TRBV5-1 to TRBJ1-1; D not resolved. V was clipped by 9 bases and J by 8 bases, with 14 bases between them. Per the germline V gene, CDR1 is SGHRS and CDR2 is YFSETQ. CDR3 size: 11 residues.

The chain employs TRBV6-5 and TRBJ2-2, with TRBD1 as a possible D gene (6 bases). This CDR3 has 14 residues. With 0 bases removed from V and 5 bases from J, the gap between germline ends came to 7 bases. Germline values: CDR1 MNHEY, CDR2 SVGAGI. The CDR3 spells CASSYSRGTGELFF. For the CDR3, the DNA is TGTGCCAGCAGTTACTCGAGGGGGACCGGGGAGCTGTTTTTT.

V gene TRBV9 combines with J gene TRBJ2-1, with 13 bases aligning to TRBD2. Per the germline V gene, CDR1 is SGDLS and CDR2 is YYNGEE. This CDR3 spans 14 amino acids. Trimming took 3 bases from V and 8 from J; bases not matched to a gene: 2. The CDR3: CASSATSGGDEQFF. CDR3 DNA sequence: TGTGCCAGCAGCGCCACTAGCGGGGGGGATGAGCAGTTCTTC.

The V call is TRBV6-2 or TRBV6-3, the J call TRBJ2-5; D gene unclear. Trimming pared 5 bases from V and 5 bases from J, leaving 15 bases between. The CDR3 contains 14 residues. The germline V gene encodes CDR1 MNHEY and CDR2 SVGEGT. The CDR3 sequence: CASSSRRVEETQYF. The DNA for the CDR3 is TGTGCCAGCAGTAGCCGCCGGGTGGAGGAGACCCAGTACTTC.

This clone has only a few counts. V is TRBV5-1 and J is TRBJ1-4, with D perhaps TRBD1 (5 bases). The V end was cut by 0 bases, the J end by 5 bases, with 11 bases between. The CDR3 consists of 15 residues. Germline-derived CDR1 and CDR2 are SGHRS and YFSETQ. The CDR3 bases are TGCGCCAGCAGCTTGGTGGGCAGGGTAAATGAAAAACTGTTTTTT. As protein: CASSLVGRVNEKLFF.

The chain employs TRBV5-1 and TRBJ2-3, with 8 positions matching TRBD2. Germline CDR1 is SGHRS and CDR2 is YFSETQ. With V trimmed by 2 bases and J by 1 base, 3 bases remained unmatched. The CDR3 loop spans 15 amino acids. The chain's CDR3 is CASSLPAGGTDTQYF. In nucleotides, the CDR3 is TGCGCCAGCAGCTTACCAGCGGGGGGCACAGATACGCAGTATTTT. The whole variable domain, remainder taken from reference TRBV5-1 and TRBJ2-3, is KAGVTQTPRYLIKTRGQQVTLSCSPISGHRSVSWYQQTPGQGLQFLFEYFSETQRNKGNFPGRFSGRQFSNSRSEMNVSTLELGDSALYLCASSLPAGGTDTQYFGPGTRLTVL.

This chain joins TRBV4-3 and TRBJ1-5, with D unresolved. Germline CDR1 and CDR2: LGHNA and YSLEER. V dropped 1 base and J dropped 9 bases, with 10 bases sitting between them. The CDR3 has 13 residues. The CDR3 DNA sequence: TGCGCCAGCAGCCAAGGTCGCGCGGGGCCCCAGCATTTT. Translating it yields CASSQGRAGPQHF.

The chain carries TRBV6-2 or TRBV6-3 and TRBJ1-4; D is perhaps TRBD1 (6 bases). Trimming left V 5 bases short and J 5 bases short, with 12 bases between. This CDR3 is built from 14 residues. Germline lookup yields CDR1 MNHEY and CDR2 SVGEGT. CDR3 sequence: CASSQGGGNEKLFF. The CDR3 DNA reads as TGTGCCAGCAGTCAAGGGGGGGGGAATGAAAAACTGTTTTTT.

This clone has just a few counts. The V gene is TRBV18, the J gene TRBJ2-3, with TRBD1 matching over 8 bases. Unmatched junction bases numbered 10, after V lost 4 bases and J lost 4 bases. CDR3 length: 16 amino acids. Germline loops: CDR1 KGHSH, CDR2 LQKENI. The CDR3 region is CASSHSGQAIPDTQYF. CDR3 sequence (DNA): TGTGCCAGCTCACACTCGGGACAGGCTATTCCAGATACGCAGTATTTT. The full variable domain, with the rest looked up from reference TRBV18 and TRBJ2-3, is NAGVMQNPRHLVRRRGQEARLRCSPMKGHSHVYWYRQLPEEGLKFMVYLQKENIIDESGMPKERFSAEFPKEGPSILRIQQVVRGDSAAYFCASSHSGQAIPDTQYFGPGTRLTVL.

The chain employs TRBV5-1 and TRBJ1-2; D is unresolved. Per the germline V gene, CDR1 is SGHRS and CDR2 is YFSETQ. The CDR3 has 11 residues. With 5 bases removed from V and 8 bases from J, the gap between germline ends came to 10 bases. The CDR3: CASRDTGGYTF. The CDR3 region has the DNA TGCGCCAGCAGGGATACGGGGGGCTACACCTTC.

This chain connects TRBV2 to TRBJ1-5; D might be TRBD1 (6 bases). Germline V lookup: CDR1 SNHLY, CDR2 FYNNEI. V lost 4 bases and J 5 bases, leaving 12 bases between the germline ends. The length of the CDR3 is 14 residues. The CDR3 DNA follows: TGTGCCAGCAGTGGGTCAGGGGCCGATCAGCCCCAGCATTTT. It is translated as CASSGSGADQPQHF. The variable domain in full, completed from reference TRBV2 and TRBJ1-5, reads EPEVTQTPSHQVTQMGQEVILRCVPISNHLYFYWYRQILGQKVEFLVSFYNNEISEKSEIFDDQFSVERPDGSNFTLKIRSTKLEDSAMYFCASSGSGADQPQHFGDGTRLSIL.

Comment on this clone: Lacking the conserved final phenylalanine or tryptophan, this CDR3 likely reflects a read error. It is unclear where the CDR3 begins or ends on the DNA, so no DNA is shown, and the CDR3 is as TCRdb lists it. The J gene is TRBJ1-2, the V gene TRBV28; the table gives TRBD1 as D, unverified against the DNA. The CDR3 has 10 amino acids, counting both end residues. From germline, CDR1 is MDHEN and CDR2 SYDVKM. The CDR3: CASGAQGGLI.

This chain uses TRBV5-1 with TRBJ1-5; D gene uncertain. The length of the CDR3 is 14 residues. The germline V gene has CDR1 SGHRS and CDR2 YFSETQ. The V and J ends lost 0 bases and 3 bases respectively, with 7 bases between them. CDR3 in amino acids: CASSLGGNNQPQHF. CDR3 nucleotide sequence: TGCGCCAGCAGCTTGGGAGGCAACAATCAGCCCCAGCATTTT.

The V gene is TRBV9, the J gene TRBJ2-5, with D perhaps TRBD2 (7 bases). Germline CDR1 is SGDLS and CDR2 is YYNGEE. V lost 0 bases, J lost 2 bases, and 17 bases lay in between. The CDR3 covers 17 residues. The CDR3 DNA follows: TGTGCCAGCAGCGTAGGAGGGGGGACTACCCTACAAGAGACCCAGTACTTC. Its protein is CASSVGGGTTLQETQYF.

V is TRBV5-1 and J is TRBJ2-3; 8 bases line up with TRBD2. J was trimmed by 3 bases and V by 0 bases; bases with no gene match: 0. The CDR3 spans 14 residues. Germline-derived CDR1 and CDR2 are SGHRS and YFSETQ. The CDR3 protein is CASSLGLATDTQYF. Here the CDR3 DNA reads TGCGCCAGCAGCTTGGGACTAGCGACAGATACGCAGTATTTT.

The gene calls are TRBV18 and TRBJ1-1; 8 bases match TRBD1. The V segment lost 4 bases and the J segment 1 base; nucleotides outside the gene matches: 14. Per germline, CDR1 KGHSH and CDR2 LQKENI. CDR3 length: 18 residues. CDR3 region: CASSLKQVQGAWNTEAFF. In nucleotides, the CDR3 is TGTGCCAGCTCACTAAAACAGGTCCAGGGGGCGTGGAACACTGAAGCTTTCTTT.

The rearrangement joins TRBV7-2 to TRBJ1-3, with 7 bases lining up with TRBD1. Germline CDR1 reads SGHTA; CDR2 reads FQGNSA. After removal of 5 bases from V and 0 bases from J, the junction contained 4 bases not matched to a gene. This CDR3 has 15 residues. The CDR3 nucleotides are TGTGCCAGCAGCCCTACAGGGGCCTCTGGAAACACCATATATTTT. Encoded protein: CASSPTGASGNTIYF.

The chain combines TRBV28 with TRBJ1-5; D gene ambiguous. V was pared by 6 bases and J by 0 bases, with 12 bases between. Germline V gene lookup returns CDR1 MDHEN and CDR2 SYDVKM. CDR3 size: 15 residues. The CDR3 here is CASRSEGYSNQPQHF. CDR3 coding DNA: TGTGCCAGCAGGTCAGAGGGTTATAGCAATCAGCCCCAGCATTTT.

The V call is TRBV14, the J call TRBJ2-7; 16 bases agree with TRBD2. This CDR3 contains 19 residues. The germline CDR1 and CDR2 sequences are SGHDN and FVKESK. V was pared by 3 bases and J by 2 bases, with 10 bases of the junction left unmatched. CDR3 amino acids: CASSHPWGTSGRAPYEQYF. CDR3 coding DNA: TGTGCCAGCAGCCATCCGTGGGGGACTAGCGGGAGGGCGCCCTACGAGCAGTACTTC.

The table lists this clone with many counts. The chain joins TRBV27 to TRBJ2-3; the D gene is possibly TRBD1 (5 bases). Trimming shortened V by 3 bases and J by 2 bases, and 15 bases separated the two germline ends. The CDR3 loop spans 16 amino acids. The germline V gene encodes CDR1 MNHEY and CDR2 SMNVEV (reference sequence). CDR3: CASSFWGGKNTDTQYF. For the CDR3, the DNA is TGTGCCAGCAGTTTTTGGGGCGGCAAAAACACAGATACGCAGTATTTT.